This record looks at one T cell receptor beta chain sequence and its context. Its antigen is unidentified. Produced via immunoSEQ multiplex PCR; TCRdb's table is partial and in-frame only. The repertoire holds some 35,000 clones, approximately 95% seen once, with about 0.2% in the top ten. These data originate in a study of graft-versus-host responses after intestinal transplantation. The CDR3 runs 12 residues. V was clipped by 10 bases and J by 4 bases, with 13 bases between them. CDR1 and CDR2 (germline): MDHEN, SYDVKM. The chain carries TRBV28 and TRBJ1-2; no firm D call. The source is a human donor who was the organ donor for an intestinal transplant. This material consisted of unstimulated CD4+ T cells sorted from spleen or lymph node cells, taken before transplant. This chain's CDR3 is CAMGGGGYGYTF. CDR3 sequence (DNA): TGTGCCATGGGCGGCGGCGGCTATGGCTACACCTTC.